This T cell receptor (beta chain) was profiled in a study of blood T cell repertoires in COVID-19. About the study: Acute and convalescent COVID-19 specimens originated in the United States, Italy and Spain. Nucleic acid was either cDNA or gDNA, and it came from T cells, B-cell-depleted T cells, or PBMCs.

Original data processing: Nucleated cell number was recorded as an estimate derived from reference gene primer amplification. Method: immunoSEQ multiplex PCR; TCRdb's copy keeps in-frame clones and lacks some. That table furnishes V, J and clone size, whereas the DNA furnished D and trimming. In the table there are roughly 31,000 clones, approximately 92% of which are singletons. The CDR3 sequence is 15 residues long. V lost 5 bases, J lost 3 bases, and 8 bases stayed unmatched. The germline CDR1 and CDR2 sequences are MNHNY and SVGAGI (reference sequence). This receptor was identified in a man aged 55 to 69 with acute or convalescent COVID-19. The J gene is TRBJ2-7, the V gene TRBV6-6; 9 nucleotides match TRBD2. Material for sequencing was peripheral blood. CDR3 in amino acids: CASSTIAGANYEQYF. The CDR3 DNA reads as TGTGCCAGCAGTACCATAGCGGGAGCGAACTACGAGCAGTACTTC.